This TCR beta chain was recorded in a study of beta chain features in type 1 diabetes. Study-level background: Over 85,000,000 sorted cells were examined across all samples.

There are 14 residues in the CDR3. The germline V and J ends were trimmed by 5 bases and 1 base, with 11 bases remaining between them. Germline V lookup: CDR1 LNHNV, CDR2 YYDKDF (reference sequence). cDNA synthesis used the whole RNA isolate, giving expressed TCRB sequences. TCRdb's table, derived via immunoSEQ multiplex PCR, lists solely in-frame clones and lacks some. This table has about 240,000 clones, roughly 30% appearing once. The chain links TRBV15 to TRBJ2-5, with D unresolved. The source is a man aged 30-40 years in good health. Material: central memory CD4+ T cells from blood. The CDR3 loop is CATSQGRTQETQYF. In nucleotides, the CDR3 is TGTGCCACCAGCCAAGGACGGACCCAAGAGACCCAGTACTTC.